The next 16 T cell receptor beta chains were all read from a single sample in a study of blood T cell repertoires in COVID-19. TCRdb's table, derived via immunoSEQ multiplex PCR, lists solely in-frame clones and lacks some. The sample has 100,000 to 150,000 clones; 79% are singletons. Sequencing was carried out using peripheral blood. Receptor source: a middle-aged man with active or convalescent COVID-19.

This clone was detected only a few times. The J gene is TRBJ1-2, the V gene TRBV6-5, with unresolved D. With 2 bases removed from V and 4 bases from J, the gap between germline ends came to 14 bases. In germline, CDR1 is MNHEY, CDR2 SVGAGI. The CDR3 spans 15 residues. The CDR3 reads CASSYIIRIPYGYTF. In DNA, the CDR3 is TGTGCCAGCAGTTACATAATCAGGATCCCCTATGGCTACACCTTC.

The gene calls are TRBV4-1 and TRBJ1-5; D may be TRBD1 (5 bases). Germline CDR1 is MGHRA and CDR2 is YSYEKL. The CDR3 loop spans 16 amino acids. V was cut by 4 bases and J by 1 base, with 14 bases left in between. The CDR3: CASSRGQGMSNQPQHF. CDR3 DNA: TGCGCCAGCAGCCGGGGCCAGGGAATGAGCAATCAGCCCCAGCATTTT.

This chain links TRBV19 with TRBJ1-1; 7 nucleotides match TRBD1. Germline-derived CDR1 and CDR2 are LNHDA and SQIVND (reference sequence). This CDR3 is 15 amino acids long. J gave up 1 base and V 3 bases, and 5 bases lay outside the gene matches. The CDR3 protein is CASSMSQGENTEAFF. The CDR3 DNA reads as TGTGCCAGTAGTATGTCTCAGGGGGAGAACACTGAAGCTTTCTTT.

The rearrangement links TRBV6-5 to TRBJ1-2; D is unresolved. Trimming took 5 bases from V and 4 from J, leaving 11 bases between them. The germline V gene encodes CDR1 MNHEY and CDR2 SVGAGI. The CDR3 runs 13 residues. This CDR3 reads CASSRHSRYGYTF. Here the CDR3 DNA reads TGTGCCAGCAGTCGACACTCACGCTATGGCTACACCTTC.

This chain connects TRBV2 to TRBJ2-7, with 9 bases identical to TRBD2. The CDR3 has 14 amino acids. CDR1 is SNHLY and CDR2 is FYNNEI in the germline V gene. With V trimmed by 5 bases and J by 2 bases, 4 bases remained unmatched. The CDR3 here is CASSQLAGPYEQYF. For the CDR3, the DNA is TGTGCCAGCAGTCAGCTAGCGGGACCCTACGAGCAGTACTTC. The whole variable domain, filled in from reference TRBV2 and TRBJ2-7, reads EPEVTQTPSHQVTQMGQEVILRCVPISNHLYFYWYRQILGQKVEFLVSFYNNEISEKSEIFDDQFSVERPDGSNFTLKIRSTKLEDSAMYFCASSQLAGPYEQYFGPGTRLTVT.

This chain joins TRBV3-1 (or the pseudogene TRBV3-2) and TRBJ1-1; 9 positions match TRBD1. The germline CDR1 and CDR2 sequences are LGHDT and YNNKEL (reference sequence). The CDR3 runs to 15 residues. V lost 4 bases and J lost 5; bases outside the gene matches: 8. CDR3 residues: CASSPRTGVGTEAFF. The CDR3 DNA sequence: TGTGCCAGCAGCCCCAGGACAGGGGTAGGAACTGAAGCTTTCTTT.

This chain links TRBV5-1 with TRBJ2-3; a weak D match, TRBD2 (5 bases). The CDR3 consists of 14 residues. Trimming shortened V by 3 bases and J by 6 bases, and 14 bases separated the two germline ends. Germline-derived CDR1 and CDR2 are SGHRS and YFSETQ. The CDR3, as DNA: TGCGCCAGCAGCTCAGGCGGGCTTTACGATACGCAGTATTTT. Protein: CASSSGGLYDTQYF.

The chain links TRBV7-2 to TRBJ1-1; TRBD1 might be the D (6 bases). Trimming cost V 8 bases and J 6 bases, with 19 bases left between them. The CDR3 length is 14 residues. The germline V gene encodes CDR1 SGHTA and CDR2 FQGNSA. CDR3 protein: CASGTRGFSAEAFF. CDR3 in DNA: TGTGCCAGCGGCACCAGGGGCTTCTCCGCTGAAGCTTTCTTT.

The V gene is TRBV9, the J gene TRBJ2-3; 12 positions agree with TRBD2. With 0 bases clipped from V and 4 bases from J, the junction kept 6 bases outside the gene matches. This CDR3 is 17 amino acids long. Germline loops: CDR1 SGDLS, CDR2 YYNGEE. The CDR3 nucleotides are TGTGCCAGCAGCGTAGCGTCCCTAGCGGGGGGGGCAGATACGCAGTATTTT. Translating it yields CASSVASLAGGADTQYF.

There are a few counts of this clone. The V and J genes are TRBV27 and TRBJ1-4, with D possibly TRBD1 on 6 matching bases. Per germline, CDR1 MNHEY and CDR2 SMNVEV (reference sequence). This CDR3 has 14 residues. V was pared by 6 bases and J by 9 bases, with 17 bases between. The CDR3 loop reads CASSYRVGDQKLFF. The DNA for the CDR3 is TGTGCCAGCAGCTACAGGGTAGGTGATCAAAAACTGTTTTTT.

In regard to this clone: The same CDR3 can be traced to other DNA sequences in this sample. The chain combines TRBV30 with TRBJ2-2, with 9 nucleotides matching TRBD1. The CDR3 has 14 residues. Trimming removed 3 bases from V and 1 base from J; junction bases left unmatched: 0. CDR1 and CDR2 (germline): GTSNPN, SVGIG (reference sequence). The CDR3 spells CAWRGQGNTGELFF. Here the CDR3 DNA reads TGTGCCTGGAGGGGACAGGGGAACACCGGGGAGCTGTTTTTT.

This chain joins TRBV7-9 and TRBJ1-1; possible D gene TRBD1, 5 bases. Germline CDR1 is SEHNR and CDR2 is FQNEAQ (reference sequence). Trimming removed 2 bases from V and 4 bases from J, with 8 bases in between. The CDR3 has 13 residues. The CDR3 region has the DNA TGTGCCAGCAGCTTACAGGGCGGCACTGAAGCTTTCTTT. Its translation is CASSLQGGTEAFF.

The chain joins TRBV28 to TRBJ1-6; the D is unclear. With 6 bases removed from V and 14 bases from J, the gap between germline ends came to 23 bases. The CDR3 spans 15 residues. Germline CDR1 and CDR2: MDHEN and SYDVKM. In nucleotides, the CDR3 is TGTGCCAGCAGAGTACGGCTGTCCCCGGGTATATCCCTCCACTTT. Amino acid sequence: CASRVRLSPGISLHF. The full variable domain, completed using reference TRBV28 and TRBJ1-6, is DVKVTQSSRYLVKRTGEKVFLECVQDMDHENMFWYRQDPGLGLRLIYFSYDVKMKEKGDIPEGYSVSREKKERFSLILESASTNQTSMYLCASRVRLSPGISLHFGNGTRLTVT.

This chain links TRBV18 with TRBJ2-1; a possible D gene is TRBD2 (6 bases). CDR1 KGHSH and CDR2 LQKENI come from the germline V gene. With 3 bases removed from V and 6 bases from J, the gap between germline ends came to 12 bases. This CDR3 is built from 14 residues. The CDR3 DNA reads TGTGCCAGCTCACCCCGCGGGATGGCCAATGAGCAGTTCTTC. Translated, it gives CASSPRGMANEQFF.

The chain couples TRBV5-1 to TRBJ1-1; D is unresolved. The V gene's germline CDR1 is SGHRS and CDR2 YFSETQ. The germline V and J ends were trimmed by 4 bases and 4 bases, with 14 bases remaining between them. This CDR3 has 14 amino acids. As DNA, the CDR3 is TGCGCCAGCAGCATCCCGTTGGGAGGCACTGAAGCTTTCTTT. Protein: CASSIPLGGTEAFF.

The gene calls are TRBV5-1 and TRBJ2-3; tentatively, D is TRBD1 (6 bases). The CDR3 runs 16 residues. Deletions cut 4 bases from V and 1 base from J, with 16 bases between. Germline-derived CDR1 and CDR2 are SGHRS and YFSETQ. The CDR3 sequence is CASSITGTSGTDTQYF. CDR3 sequence (DNA): TGCGCCAGCAGCATCACCGGGACAAGTGGCACAGATACGCAGTATTTT.